The sequence of this TCR beta chain was determined in a study of T cells in Graves' hyperthyroidism and ophthalmopathy (dated by TCRdb to the late 2010s). Some background on the complete study: Peripheral blood samples were taken at initial diagnosis, before any treatment was given. To identify distinguishing TCR V-J signatures, a discovery cohort of around 100 patients was used, comprising 43 with Graves' ophthalmopathy and 57 with stable Graves' hyperthyroidism. Whether ophthalmopathy could be predicted prospectively was tested in an independent validation cohort made up of approximately 19 hyperthyroidism patients plus 17 patients who later progressed to ophthalmopathy. For training and testing, the 95 to 100 patients in the discovery cohort were randomly divided in a 7:3 ratio. In roughly six Graves' hyperthyroidism patients, the study also compared T-cell repertoires from thyroid tissue with T-cell repertoires from blood. After blood sampling, hyperthyroidism patients were treated with methimazole at a starting dose of 30 mg daily, and ophthalmopathy patients were treated with high-dose intravenous methylprednisolone. TCR Vbeta CDR3 sequencing of 130 to 150 peripheral blood samples (over 40 ophthalmopathy, about 75 hyperthyroidism and about 17 progressor patients) is reported in the paper.

The TCR beta CDR3 regions were amplified from RNA transcripts. The first round of RT-PCR for the TCR CDR3 was performed with the HTBI primer set and the Qiagen OneStep RT-PCR kit. Libraries were constructed in a second round of multiplex PCR, after which size selection and purification were performed. Libraries were sequenced paired-end with 100 bp reads on an Illumina HiSeq2000. From the authors' description of their analysis: SOAPnuke was used to process the raw data, throwing out any read that contained adapters or uncalled bases, had a mean Phred below 15, or lacked an exact constant-primer or identifier match. COPE v1.2.5 was used to merge the high-quality paired reads, and each unique nucleotide sequence was defined as a clonotype. Clonotypes were aligned to IMGT TRBV, TRBD and TRBJ reference segments using MiTCR v1.1. The analysis was restricted to V-J combinations with a frequency above 0.0001, which together covered 99% to 99.2% of the repertoires. A TCS score was defined as the ratio between F50 (clonal expansion) and ExV (chaos), using BLOSUM62-based TCRdist between CDR3 peptides within each V-J. Welch's t-statistics and random forest reduced around 510 V-J features to 13, which were used in a naive Bayes classifier (R e1071). TCRdb's own reprocessing of the public reads used fastp at Q25 and MiXCR and kept productive beta chains. Identical CDR3 proteins give one entry, which carries the most common genes and DNA. The authors' filters were not applied to this entry. The sample yields about 400,000 distinct CDR3 sequences; 15% to 19% were counted once. The ten most abundant clones make up roughly 15% of the sample.

What the work shows at the level of the full study, not this receptor alone: No statistical method was used to fix the sample size in advance, and group allocation was not hidden from the investigators. During validation, the model predicted progression to ophthalmopathy a median of approximately six months ahead of onset, with approximately 71% sensitivity and roughly 75% specificity. In cross-validation, a model built on a 13 V-J signature told ophthalmopathy apart from stable hyperthyroidism with just under 90% sensitivity and about 81% specificity, and in testing the same model reached 80%/75%. Most expanded thyroid clonotypes (frequency above 0.001) were also detected in blood, suggesting blood repertoires may reflect thyroid immune responses.

CDR1 and CDR2, looked up from the germline V gene (reference sequence), are MNHEY and SMNVEV. V and J are truncated by 6 bases and 3 bases respectively, leaving an intervening sequence of 15 bases. There are 15 amino acids in the CDR3, from cysteine to phenylalanine inclusive. CDR3 DNA is the only sequence kept; it has 45 bases, read in frame from the first base. A patient counted as having stable Graves' hyperthyroidism if no progression to ophthalmopathy occurred over 18 months of follow-up. The hyperthyroidism patients were between 18 and 65 years old and newly diagnosed, with a disease duration of less than 2 months. Exclusion was applied to patients with uncontrolled infections, other autoimmune diseases, pregnancy or lactation. Clinical symptoms, serum thyroxine and TRAb, thyroid ultrasound, and orbital computed tomography formed the basis for the diagnoses. Ficoll-Paque density gradient centrifugation was used to isolate PBMCs from about 9 ml of fresh peripheral blood. Total RNA was extracted using Trizol reagent, and RNA quality was assessed on an Agilent 2100 Bioanalyzer.

Turning to this clonotype: Which antigen it targets is not known. No base qualities exist here, and no much larger clone lies one base off it.

This clonotype originated in a woman younger than 35 with Graves' hyperthyroidism. The chain links TRBV27 with TRBJ1-5; TRBD1 is a weak D gene call, 6 bases matching. Sequenced input: blood. Read as DNA, the sequence is TGTGCCAGCAGCCCCCAACAGGGTTACAATCAGCCCCAGCATTTT. Its protein is CASSPQQGYNQPQHF.